A selection of T cell receptor beta chains follows, all from one sample in a study of T cell repertoires in cytomegalovirus infection. Their cognate antigens are unknown. Each CDR3 protein gets one entry after TCRdb re-called the reads with MiXCR. The repertoire consists of approximately 350,000 distinct CDR3 sequences, with about 34% occurring once and the leading ten covering 13%. The sample here was cultured PBMCs, taken from culture after CMV antigen stimulation. The source of these receptors is a human donor in good health (CMV status not recorded). Some clones in this sample may be carry-over from other donors' samples. The CDR3 runs from the conserved cysteine through the conserved F or W. Each record gives: J gene, V gene, D gene, clone size, CDR3 DNA, CDR3 protein. D genes are given only for firm matches. Clone sizes are given selectively: once, few, many, or a class where the clone is expanded.

TRBJ1-1,TRBV6-5,TRBD1,few,TGTGCCAGCGGTAAGACAGGGGATACTGAAGCTTTCTTT,CASGKTGDTEAFF
TRBJ1-2,TRBV7-2,-,few,TGTGCCAGCAGCTTAGCGAGAAGGGCGGGCACCTTC,CASSLARRAGTF
TRBJ2-5,TRBV6-1,-,few,TGTGCCAGCAGTCTGGGGTTTCAAGAGACCCAGTACTTC,CASSLGFQETQYF
TRBJ1-2,TRBV19,-,few,TGTGCCAGTAGGGACCATCGGCAGGAGTATGGCTACACCTTC,CASRDHRQEYGYTF
TRBJ1-3,TRBV30,TRBD1,-,TGTGCCTGGAGCTACGGGGGACAGCTCTCTGGAAACACCATATATTTT,CAWSYGGQLSGNTIYF
TRBJ1-1,TRBV28,-,few,TGTGCCAGCCGGGACGGTAACACTGAAGCTTTCTTT,CASRDGNTEAFF
TRBJ1-2,TRBV19,TRBD1,-,TGTGCCAGTAGTATTCCAGGACAGGGTTTTTTCTATGGCTACACCTTC,CASSIPGQGFFYGYTF
TRBJ2-2,TRBV20-1,-,-,TGCAGTGCTGGGGAAAGTACCGGGGAGCTGTTTTTT,CSAGESTGELFF
TRBJ1-2,TRBV25-1,-,-,TGTGTCAGCAGTGGAACAGGGAAACGGGGTTATGGCTACACCTTC,CVSSGTGKRGYGYTF
TRBJ2-1,TRBV4-1,-,-,TGCGCCAGCAGCCAAGTAGGCCTAGTCGATGAGCAGTTCTTC,CASSQVGLVDEQFF
TRBJ2-5,TRBV14,-,-,TGTGCCAGCAGCCAACGAAGCAATCCTCTACGAGAAGAGACCCAGTACTTC,CASSQRSNPLREETQYF
TRBJ2-1,TRBV6-6,TRBD2,-,TGTGCCAGCAGTTACTCCACCGGGCGGTGGGAGGGACGGCGTGAGCAGTTCTTC,CASSYSTGRWEGRREQFF
TRBJ1-4,TRBV7-6,-,few,TGTGCCAGCAGCTTACTCCCGAATGAAAAACTGTTTTTT,CASSLLPNEKLFF
TRBJ2-1,TRBV7-6,TRBD2,-,TGTGCCAGCAGCTCCGGGAGGAGTTGGCCCAATGAGCAGTTCTTC,CASSSGRSWPNEQFF
TRBJ2-7,TRBV10-3,-,few,TGTGCCATCAAAACGGACAGCTACGAGCAGTACTTC,CAIKTDSYEQYF
TRBJ1-2,TRBV7-9,TRBD1,few,TGTGCCAGCAGCTCAACCGGTACAGGGGCGGATTATGGCTACACCTTC,CASSSTGTGADYGYTF
TRBJ2-2,TRBV7-9,-,many,TGTGCCAGCAGCAAACCTGCTGGGGGAGCCGGGGAGCTGTTTTTT,CASSKPAGGAGELFF
TRBJ2-5,TRBV19,TRBD2,-,TGTGCCAGTAGTATGACCTCCGCGGGAGGACAAGAGACCCAGTACTTC,CASSMTSAGGQETQYF
TRBJ1-4,TRBV30,-,-,TGTGCCTGGATATCAGCAACTAATGAAAAACTGTTTTTT,CAWISATNEKLFF
TRBJ1-5,TRBV7-2,TRBD1,few,TGTGCCAGCAGGATTATAGGGGGCTCGGGCAATCAGCCCCAGCATTTT,CASRIIGGSGNQPQHF
TRBJ2-6,TRBV7-3,-,-,TGTGCCAGCAGCTTAAGAGCCCCCGGGGCCAACGTCCTGACTTTC,CASSLRAPGANVLTF
TRBJ2-3,TRBV15,-,few,TGTGCCACCAGCAGACTAGGATTAGAAAGGACAGATACGCAGTATTTT,CATSRLGLERTDTQYF
TRBJ2-6,TRBV6-5,-,-,TGTGCCAGCAGTTACTCCGGGGGCGGTGGGGCCAACGTCCTGACTTTC,CASSYSGGGGANVLTF
TRBJ1-1,TRBV5-4,-,few,TGTGCCAGCCGTTCCGGGGGGGCCGACACTGAAGCTTTCTTT,CASRSGGADTEAFF
TRBJ1-1,TRBV5-1,-,-,TGCGCCAGCAGAGAAGAGGTGAGCACTGAAGCTTTCTTT,CASREEVSTEAFF
TRBJ2-1,TRBV15,-,once,TGTGCCACCAGCAGAGATCGGCTAGTTAATGAGCAGTTCTTC,CATSRDRLVNEQFF
TRBJ1-4,TRBV30,-,-,TGTGCCTGGAGTGTACCCGGCACGGGCGGAAAACTGTTTTTT,CAWSVPGTGGKLFF
TRBJ1-1,TRBV6-6,-,few,TGTGCCAGCAGTTACTATTATAGCCCAGAAGCTTTCTTT,CASSYYYSPEAFF
TRBJ1-1,TRBV7-2,TRBD1,few,TGTGCCAGCAGCTTACAGGGGGCTGCCACTGAAGCTTTCTTT,CASSLQGAATEAFF
TRBJ1-6,TRBV12-3/TRBV12-4,TRBD1,-,TGTGCCAGCAGTTTCCCGACAGGGGACTATAATTCACCCCTCCACTTT,CASSFPTGDYNSPLHF
TRBJ2-1,TRBV6-2/TRBV6-3,TRBD2,-,TGTGCCAGCAGTTACCCCCTGACTAGCGGGAGGGGTGATGAGCAGTTCTTC,CASSYPLTSGRGDEQFF
TRBJ2-4,TRBV7-9,-,few,TGTGCCAGCAGCGTAGGCCGCGGGGGCTCCAACATTCAGTACTTC,CASSVGRGGSNIQYF
TRBJ2-1,TRBV4-3,-,-,TGCGCCAGCAGCCAAGATGAAGGAAAAGGCTACAATGAGCAGTTCTTC,CASSQDEGKGYNEQFF
TRBJ1-3,TRBV7-2,-,many,TGTGCCAGCAGCTTCTTTGGCGGGCAGAGATCTGGAAACACCATATATTTT,CASSFFGGQRSGNTIYF
TRBJ2-4,TRBV4-3,-,-,TGCGCCAGCAGCCAAGAAAGGGGTTTCCGGAACATTCAGTACTTC,CASSQERGFRNIQYF
TRBJ1-4,TRBV29-1,TRBD1,once,TGCAGCCGGACAGGGGTGGATGAAAAACTGTTTTTT,CSRTGVDEKLFF
TRBJ2-3,TRBV24-1,-,-,TGTGCCACCAGTTCGACCCATCCGCAACCAGATACGCAGTATTTT,CATSSTHPQPDTQYF
TRBJ2-1,TRBV11-1,-,once,TGTGCCAGCTGCCGGAAGGAGGGCCATGAGCAGTTCTTC,CASCRKEGHEQFF
TRBJ2-2,TRBV19,-,few,TGTGCCAGTAGTATAGATAGCGGACGGACCGGGGAGCTGTTTTTT,CASSIDSGRTGELFF
TRBJ2-5,TRBV20-1,-,few,TGCAGTGGCACAATCGGGGAGACCCAGTACTTC,CSGTIGETQYF
TRBJ1-1,TRBV27,-,once,TGTGCCAGCAGTTTGTGGATAGGATCGAACACTGAAGCTTTCTTT,CASSLWIGSNTEAFF
TRBJ1-5,TRBV19,TRBD1,-,TGTGCCAGTAGTCGACAGGGTATAGAACAGCCCCAGCATTTT,CASSRQGIEQPQHF
TRBJ2-7,TRBV29-1,TRBD2,-,TGCAGCGTAGGGAGTAGGCTAGCGGGAGGGACCATCTCCTACAAGCAGTACTTC,CSVGSRLAGGTISYKQYF
TRBJ1-1,TRBV11-2,TRBD1,many,TGTGCCAGCAGCCCAAGACGGACAGGTACAAGGAACACTGAAGCTTTCTTT,CASSPRRTGTRNTEAFF
TRBJ2-3,TRBV10-3,TRBD1,-,TGTGCCATCTCGTCTACAGGGGTGTTCACAGATACGCAGTATTTT,CAISSTGVFTDTQYF
TRBJ2-2,TRBV7-8,TRBD2,many,TGTGCCAGCAGCTTAGGGCATGTAGCGGGGGGGAACACCGGGGAGCTGTTTTTT,CASSLGHVAGGNTGELFF
TRBJ1-1,TRBV12-3/TRBV12-4,-,few,TGTGCCAGCAGTTTTGCAGGGGCGAACACTGAAGCTTTCTTT,CASSFAGANTEAFF
TRBJ1-2,TRBV7-2,TRBD1,few,TGTGCCAGCAGCTCGGGGACAGGGGGAAGGCATGGCTACACCTTC,CASSSGTGGRHGYTF
TRBJ2-4,TRBV7-2,TRBD2,-,TGTGTCAGCAGCACCACCAGGCCAGGGAGGGCGACCGTAGCCAAAAACATTCAGTACTTC,CVSSTTRPGRATVAKNIQYF
TRBJ2-7,TRBV7-2,TRBD2,many,TGTGCCAGCAGCTTAGTGGCACTAGCGGGAGGCTCCTACGAGCAGTACTTC,CASSLVALAGGSYEQYF
TRBJ2-1,TRBV7-2,-,few,TGTGCCAGCAGCTTAGAATTCAGCCGGGGAGATGAGCAGTTCTTC,CASSLEFSRGDEQFF
TRBJ2-1,TRBV6-1,TRBD2,-,TGTGCCAGCATCCAGGGAGGGGACTTGACGCTGCGGAAGTTCTTC,CASIQGGDLTLRKFF
TRBJ2-3,TRBV7-6,-,-,TGTGCCAGCAGAAGGGGGTGGGAGAGCACAGATACGCAGTATTTT,CASRRGWESTDTQYF